A single sample gave rise to the 20 T cell receptor beta chains below, sequenced in a study of Graves' ophthalmopathy and Graves' hyperthyroidism. RNA transcripts served as template for amplifying TCR beta CDR3 sequences. Second-round multiplex PCR followed a first-round RT-PCR using HTBI primers. TCRdb fed the multiplex PCR reads into MiXCR, producing one record per CDR3 protein. The sample lists about 420,000 distinct CDR3 sequences, roughly 20% occurring once. The sequenced sample consisted of peripheral blood. Source of these receptors: a woman aged 18-29 years with stable Graves' hyperthyroidism.

This clonotype was found many times. V usage is TRBV6-1 and J usage is TRBJ1-5; D gene unclear. Trimming removed 7 bases from V and 3 bases from J, with 16 bases in between. CDR3 length: 15 amino acids. The germline V gene has CDR1 MNHNS and CDR2 SASEGT. The CDR3 loop is CASNILRAINQPQHF. Here the CDR3 DNA reads TGTGCCAGCAACATTTTACGGGCGATCAATCAGCCCCAGCATTTT.

This clonotype showed up many times. CDR3 nucleotide sequence: TGCGCCAGCAGGAACGGATTGAACACTGAAGCTTTCTTT. It encodes CASRNGLNTEAFF. The rearrangement links TRBV5-1 to TRBJ1-1; D ambiguous. The V and J ends lost 5 bases and 0 bases respectively, with 8 bases between them. Germline values: CDR1 SGHRS, CDR2 YFSETQ. The CDR3 runs 13 residues.

About this clonotype: At one end the junction does not follow the germline gene, possibly because of a read error. This chain links TRBV20-1 with TRBJ2-7, with D perhaps matching TRBD1 or TRBD2 (5 bases each). CDR1 and CDR2 (germline): DFQATT, SNEGSKA (reference sequence). This CDR3 contains 14 residues. The CDR3 nucleotides are TGCAGTGTCGACCCGGGGCTCGGAACCTACGAGCAGTGCTTC. It is translated as CSVDPGLGTYEQCF.

Of note for this clonotype: This clone may be a read error of a much larger clone one base away. The chain is built from TRBV28 and TRBJ2-7, with 7 bases lining up with TRBD2. CDR3 size: 15 residues. Germline CDR1 and CDR2: MDHEN and SYDVKM. This CDR3 is CAISLDPGGGHEQYF. The DNA for the CDR3 is TGTGCCATCAGTTTAGATCCGGGAGGCGGCCACGAGCAGTACTTC.

In its sample, this clonotype was seen many times. The V and J genes are TRBV7-8 and TRBJ1-3; D ambiguous. The CDR3 has 14 amino acids. The V end was cut by 5 bases, the J end by 5 bases, with 13 bases between. Germline lookup yields CDR1 SGHVS and CDR2 FQNEAQ. In nucleotides, the CDR3 is TGTGCCAGCAGCCCCGGGGTCCCGAGAAACACCATATATTTT. Protein: CASSPGVPRNTIYF. Filled out from reference TRBV7-8 and TRBJ1-3, the complete variable domain reads GAGVSQSPRYKVAKRGQDVALRCDPISGHVSLFWYQQALGQGPEFLTYFQNEAQLDKSGLPSDRFFAERPEGSVSTLKIQRTQQEDSAVYLCASSPGVPRNTIYFGEGSWLTVV.

In this sample, this clonotype turned up many times. V and J are TRBV6-5 and TRBJ2-7; no clear D gene. The CDR3 is 12 residues long. V was shortened by 6 bases and J by 5 bases, with 11 bases between the two germline ends. In germline, CDR1 is MNHEY, CDR2 SVGAGI. In DNA, the CDR3 is TGTGCCAGCAGCTACGATCTCCACGAGCAGTACTTC. As protein: CASSYDLHEQYF.

This clonotype was detected a few times. The gene calls are TRBV4-1 and TRBJ1-5; D gene unclear. CDR1 and CDR2 (germline): MGHRA, YSYEKL. The CDR3 has 14 residues. V was cut by 1 base and J by 5 bases, with 9 bases left in between. In DNA form, the CDR3 reads TGCGCCAGCAGCCAAGGGGAAGGCGATCAGCCCCAGCATTTT. The encoded protein is CASSQGEGDQPQHF.

This clonotype was observed a single time. The chain joins TRBV28 to TRBJ2-7; TRBD1 matches at 10 bases. This CDR3 region has 14 residues. Germline V gene data show CDR1 as MDHEN and CDR2 as SYDVKM. The V and J ends lost 6 bases and 3 bases, in that order; junction bases with no gene match: 5. The CDR3 spells CASRTGGRIYEQYF. As DNA, the CDR3 is TGTGCCAGCAGGACAGGGGGCCGTATCTACGAGCAGTACTTC.

The table lists this clonotype with a few counts. The CDR3 loop is CASSLLVDTGELFF. DNA for the CDR3: TGCGCCAGCAGCCTTCTTGTTGACACCGGGGAGCTGTTTTTT. The chain is built from TRBV5-1 and TRBJ2-2; D gene ambiguous. Trimming left V 4 bases short and J 3 bases short, with 10 bases between. The length of the CDR3 is 14 residues. Germline loops: CDR1 SGHRS, CDR2 YFSETQ.

Ten or more counts support this clonotype. V usage is TRBV19 and J usage is TRBJ1-2; tentatively, D is TRBD1 (5 bases). The CDR3 is 14 residues long. Germline lookup yields CDR1 LNHDA and CDR2 SQIVND (reference sequence). V was clipped by 0 bases and J by 4 bases, with 9 bases between them. CDR3 coding DNA: TGTGCCAGTAGTATAGATCGGACAAGCTATGGCTACACCTTC. Its protein product is CASSIDRTSYGYTF. Combining the CDR3 with reference TRBV19 and TRBJ1-2 gives the whole variable domain DGGITQSPKYLFRKEGQNVTLSCEQNLNHDAMYWYRQDPGQGLRLIYYSQIVNDFQKGDIAEGYSVSREKKESFPLTVTSAQKNPTAFYLCASSIDRTSYGYTFGSGTRLTVV.

This clonotype was recorded at least ten times. The chain is built from TRBV2 and TRBJ2-3, with 7 nucleotides matching TRBD1. The CDR3 is made up of 14 amino acids. After removal of 2 bases from V and 5 bases from J, the junction contained 4 bases not matched to a gene. CDR1 is SNHLY, CDR2 FYNNEI, per germline. The CDR3 protein is CASSENRGIDTQYF. CDR3 DNA sequence: TGTGCCAGCAGTGAAAACAGGGGCATAGATACGCAGTATTTT.

A word on this clonotype: The junction departs from germline at one end; a sequencing error may be responsible. This sequence joins TRBV12-3 or TRBV12-4 and TRBJ1-1, with D tentatively TRBD1 (5 bases). This CDR3 is built from 14 residues. The DNA for the CDR3 is TGTGCCAGCAGTTTAGGGCAGGGAGCGGCTGAAGCTTGCTTT. It translates to CASSLGQGAAEACF.

In this sample, this clonotype turned up many times. V gene TRBV6-2 or TRBV6-3 combines with J gene TRBJ2-7; 11 bases line up with TRBD1. Germline V gene data show CDR1 as MNHEY and CDR2 as SVGEGT. After removal of 4 bases from V and 4 bases from J, the junction contained 9 bases not matched to a gene. The CDR3 sequence is 16 residues long. CDR3 nucleotides: TGTGCCAGCAGTTCGCCGTGGGACAGGGGGATGTACGAGCAGTACTTC. Its translation: CASSSPWDRGMYEQYF.

There are many counts of this clonotype. The chain links TRBV27 to TRBJ1-6, with D uncertain. Trimming stripped 0 bases from V and 0 bases from J, with 6 bases between. CDR3 length: 16 residues. Per the germline V gene, CDR1 is MNHEY and CDR2 is SMNVEV (reference sequence). In DNA, the CDR3 is TGTGCCAGCAGTTTATCCCCAGGCTCCTATAATTCACCCCTCCACTTT. This encodes CASSLSPGSYNSPLHF.

A word on this clonotype: A read error is possible here, since a much larger clone lies one base away. The V call is TRBV11-2, the J call TRBJ2-5, with 11 bases fitting TRBD2. Germline V lookup: CDR1 SGHAT, CDR2 FQNNGV. The CDR3 consists of 18 residues. CDR3 bases: TGTGCCAGCAGCATCGGACTAGCGGGCTACCCGCCCCAAGAGATCCAGTACTTC. Protein product: CASSIGLAGYPPQEIQYF.

This clonotype was seen repeatedly, ten times or more. CDR3 loop: CASSRREYSGELFF. CDR3 bases: TGTGCCAGTAGTAGGCGGGAGTACTCCGGGGAGCTGTTTTTT. The chain employs TRBV19 and TRBJ2-2, with 7 bases identical to TRBD2. V gave up 4 bases and J gave up 6 bases; unmatched junction bases: 5. The V gene's germline CDR1 is LNHDA and CDR2 SQIVND (reference sequence). This CDR3 has 14 residues.

This clonotype was counted many times. The chain joins TRBV6-5 to TRBJ2-5; weak D call: TRBD1 (5 bases). Germline values: CDR1 MNHEY, CDR2 SVGAGI. The CDR3 is made up of 17 amino acids. V was shortened by 0 bases and J by 5 bases, with 19 bases between the two germline ends. This CDR3 is CASSYSIQAGRSETQYF. The CDR3 nucleotides are TGTGCCAGCAGTTACTCGATCCAGGCAGGGCGTTCCGAGACCCAGTACTTC.

This clonotype appeared many times. V usage is TRBV9 and J usage is TRBJ2-6; D is ambiguous. The CDR3 loop spans 14 amino acids. Deletions cut 0 bases from V and 2 bases from J, with 3 bases between. The germline V gene has CDR1 SGDLS and CDR2 YYNGEE. CDR3 DNA sequence: TGTGCCAGCAGCGTAGAGACTGGGGCCAACGTCCTGACTTTC. Its protein product is CASSVETGANVLTF. Filled out from reference TRBV9 and TRBJ2-6, the complete variable domain reads DSGVTQTPKHLITATGQRVTLRCSPRSGDLSVYWYQQSLDQGLQFLIQYYNGEERAKGNILERFSAQQFPDLHSELNLSSLELGDSALYFCASSVETGANVLTFGAGSRLTVL.

This chain uses TRBV4-1 with TRBJ1-2, with D tentatively TRBD1 (6 bases). Germline lookup yields CDR1 MGHRA and CDR2 YSYEKL. The CDR3 runs to 14 residues. With 7 bases removed from V and 1 base from J, the gap between germline ends came to 13 bases. The CDR3 nucleotides are TGCGCCAGCACACGGACAGCGCTTAACTATGGCTACACCTTC. The encoded protein is CASTRTALNYGYTF.

This chain joins TRBV7-3 and TRBJ2-2, with D perhaps matching TRBD2 (6 bases). From germline, CDR1 is SGHTA and CDR2 FQGTGA. Trimming removed 6 bases from V and 2 bases from J, with 16 bases in between. The CDR3 is 16 residues long. CDR3 loop: CASRVFGTVNTGELFF. CDR3 DNA: TGTGCCAGCAGGGTTTTCGGGACTGTTAACACCGGGGAGCTGTTTTTT. Full variable domain (remainder filled in from reference TRBV7-3 and TRBJ2-2): GAGVSQTPSNKVTEKGKYVELRCDPISGHTALYWYRQSLGQGPEFLIYFQGTGAADDSGLPNDRFFAVRPEGSVSTLKIQRTERGDSAVYLCASRVFGTVNTGELFFGEGSRLTVL.